This T cell receptor beta chain was sequenced during a study of blood T cell repertoires in COVID-19. For the study at large: There were acute and convalescent COVID-19 samples, and they came from the United States, Italy and Spain. Nucleic acid was either cDNA or gDNA, and it came from T cells, B-cell-depleted T cells, or PBMCs.

The V gene lost 6 bases and the J gene lost 0 bases, with 15 bases spanning the gap. CDR1 and CDR2 from the germline V gene are MNHEY and SVGAGI. The CDR3 length is 15 residues. Original processing methods: Scientists estimated how many nucleated cells there were by amplifying reference gene primers. Clones were sequenced by immunoSEQ multiplex PCR, and TCRdb holds only the in-frame ones, with some missing. The V and J calls and the clone size are those of that table, but D and trimming were determined from the DNA. The table has over 130,000 clones, about nine tenths seen once. The clonotype originates from a woman aged 55-70 years with active or convalescent COVID-19. The chain couples TRBV6-5 to TRBJ2-7; tentatively, D is TRBD1 (6 bases). Sequencing was performed on peripheral blood. This CDR3 is CASSRNRDPSYEQYF. Written as DNA, the CDR3 is TGTGCCAGCAGCCGAAACAGGGATCCCTCCTACGAGCAGTACTTC.